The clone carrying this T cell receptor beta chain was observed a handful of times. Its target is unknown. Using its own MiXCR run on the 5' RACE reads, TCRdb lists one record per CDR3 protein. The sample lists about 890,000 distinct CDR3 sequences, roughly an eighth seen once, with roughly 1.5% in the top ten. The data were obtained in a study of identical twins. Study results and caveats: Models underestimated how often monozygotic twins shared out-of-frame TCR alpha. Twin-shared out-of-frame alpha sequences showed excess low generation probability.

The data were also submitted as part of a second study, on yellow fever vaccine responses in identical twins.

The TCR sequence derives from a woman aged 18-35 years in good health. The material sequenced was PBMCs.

Written as DNA, the CDR3 is TGTGCCAGCAGTCGCCGGCTAGTGTGGGAGACCCAGTACTTC. Translated: CASSRRLVWETQYF. The chain recombines TRBV28 with TRBJ2-5; no definite D call. Germline CDR1 and CDR2: MDHEN and SYDVKM. Trimming stripped 5 bases from V and 5 bases from J, with 15 bases between. The CDR3 is made up of 14 amino acids.